This T cell receptor (beta chain) derives from a study of beta chain features in type 1 diabetes (dated by TCRdb to 2016 to 2018). As for the study more broadly: No differences in mean age, gender distribution, total cell number or subset yield were found between patients and healthy donors. A total of about 100 million sorted cells were examined across all samples, and RNA yield correlated strongly with the number of cells per subset. In the study, TCRB repertoires of sorted circulating CD4+ T cell subsets from recently diagnosed type 1 diabetes patients were compared with those of matched healthy donors. Regulatory and stem cell-like memory subsets were obtained from only 8 patients and roughly 8 healthy donors, while naive and central memory subsets were obtained from all 30 or so donors.

A single peripheral blood draw of 95 to 150 mL on average was collected from each donor into heparinised tubes. Using a panel that included CD45RO, CCR7, CD25, CD127, CD95 and CD27, naive, central memory, regulatory and stem cell-like memory CD4+ T cells were sorted on a BD FACSAria II. All sorted populations exceeded 95% purity. PBMCs were isolated immediately by Lymphoprep density gradient centrifugation and stained directly without culture. So that batch effects would be minimized, each experiment stained and sorted samples in pairs, pairing one healthy donor with one patient. The entire amount of isolated RNA was reverse transcribed using the High Capacity cDNA Reverse Transcription Kit, so the sequenced TCRB transcripts were expressed ones. Naive, central memory and regulatory T cell samples underwent deep immunoSEQ sequencing, averaging approximately 3.3 million total reads per sample. Sorted cells were lysed in RLT buffer, and RNA was extracted using DNase-treated RNeasy Micro or Mini kits according to cell number. Each cell subset was processed separately to prevent cross-contamination, with patient and healthy donor samples processed together. The immunoSEQ multiplex PCR was used to amplify TCRB sequences from cDNA, generating 87-bp fragments that spanned the CDR3 region. Amplicons were sequenced on the Illumina HiSeq platform. Regarding the original processing steps: PCR bias was corrected computationally using synthetic template baselines, and reads within Hamming distance 2 were collapsed, with unmergeable singletons discarded. Reads were aligned against IMGT so that V, D and J genes, CDR3 length and insertions or deletions at six rearrangement sites could be assigned. Clonotype counts were normalized to sorted cell number within each subset before computing true diversity and Gini coefficients with the tcR R package. Repertoire sharing was quantified using the overlap coefficient calculated on TCRB nucleotide sequences. As a proxy for the pre-selection repertoire, out-of-frame TCRB sequences from naive cells were analyzed. TCRdb took this table from immuneACCESS and kept in-frame rearrangements with V and J called. Such tables lack part of the clones; where checked against another copy, unresolved V genes explain under half of the gap, and the rest is unexplained. V, J and clone size are taken as reported in that table, and D and trimming were inferred from the DNA itself. Here the sample has roughly 610,000 clones; around 15% occur a single time. Clones ranked in the top ten supply more than 0.08% of the sample.

V drops 8 bases and J drops 0 bases, leaving 14 bases in between. Including cysteine and phenylalanine, the CDR3 has 15 amino acids. Just CDR3 DNA is preserved here, 45 bases in frame from base 1. As encoded in the germline V gene, CDR1 is MDHEN while CDR2 is SYDVKM. Study-wide conclusions, independent of this receptor: The naive, central memory and regulatory TCRB repertoires appeared to resemble one another more closely among patients than among healthy donors. Shorter templates might be favored by PCR, yet because patient and control samples were amplified and corrected together, any such skew would affect both groups equally. Type 1 diabetes patients showed a moderate but significant shortening of TCRB CDR3 length in all four CD4+ subsets. At VDJ recombination sites, type 1 diabetes patients had fewer insertions and more deleted nucleotides, which implies abnormalities in thymic rearrangement. Only small numbers of individuals were included in the HLA sub-analyses, which left unresolved whether HLA type had any influence on TCRB rearrangement. Because cDNA rather than genomic DNA was sequenced, highly expressing activated cells could have been over-represented, although no difference in activation and CD3 levels was found between groups.

This clone appeared a few times. The antigen it binds to is not known. Base quality data are lacking; no much larger clone is found one base away. Sequencing used naive CD4+ T cells from blood. What the cell subset or site label conveys for this sample: true naive CD4+ T cells. The rearrangement joined TRBV28 to TRBJ2-1; the D region possibly corresponds to TRBD2 (6 bases align). This receptor was taken from a man aged 18 to 29 in good health. This receptor carries the CDR3 CASEDRRVSYNEQFF. Here is the DNA: TGTGCCAGCGAGGACCGGAGGGTCTCCTACAATGAGCAGTTCTTC.